The TCR beta chain described here comes from a study of T cell repertoires in aging, cancer and after chemotherapy. Study in general: About 10 million TCR reads made up the full dataset. Study-level results: In each cancer cohort, median generation probability increased across chemotherapy, suggesting thymic output rebounded. Age-matched healthy donors had significantly more diverse, less clonal blood TCR repertoires than untreated cancer patients.

TRB rearrangements spanning V, D and J were amplified using mixed TRB-A/B primers. One entry per CDR3 protein results from TCRdb running MiXCR on the multiplex PCR reads. Found here are 12,000 or so distinct CDR3 sequences, approximately 31% of them singletons; the top ten hold roughly a tenth. With 3 bases removed from V and 4 bases from J, the gap between germline ends came to 7 bases. Germline CDR1 and CDR2: DFQATT and SNEGSKA (reference sequence). The CDR3 is 11 amino acids. Concerning this clonotype: Its target is unknown.

Peripheral blood genomic DNA, not sorted cells or RNA, was the template. V usage is TRBV20-1 and J usage is TRBJ2-7; no clear D gene. The receptor was derived from a human donor in good health. The donor label of this sample is uncertain. Sequencing input: blood. The CDR3, as DNA: TGCAGTGCTAGTGGTGGGTACGAGCAGTACTTC. It yields the protein CSASGGYEQYF.